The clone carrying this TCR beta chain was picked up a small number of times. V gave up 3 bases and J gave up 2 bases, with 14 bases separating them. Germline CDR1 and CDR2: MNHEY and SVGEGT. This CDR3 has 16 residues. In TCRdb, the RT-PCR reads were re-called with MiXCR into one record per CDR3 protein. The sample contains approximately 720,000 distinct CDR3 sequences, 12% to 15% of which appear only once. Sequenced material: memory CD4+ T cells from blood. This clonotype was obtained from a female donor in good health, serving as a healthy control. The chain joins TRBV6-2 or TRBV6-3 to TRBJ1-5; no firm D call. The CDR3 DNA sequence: TGTGCCAGCAGTTATACCCCTCATGAAGGCAATCAGCCCCAGCATTTT. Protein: CASSYTPHEGNQPQHF.